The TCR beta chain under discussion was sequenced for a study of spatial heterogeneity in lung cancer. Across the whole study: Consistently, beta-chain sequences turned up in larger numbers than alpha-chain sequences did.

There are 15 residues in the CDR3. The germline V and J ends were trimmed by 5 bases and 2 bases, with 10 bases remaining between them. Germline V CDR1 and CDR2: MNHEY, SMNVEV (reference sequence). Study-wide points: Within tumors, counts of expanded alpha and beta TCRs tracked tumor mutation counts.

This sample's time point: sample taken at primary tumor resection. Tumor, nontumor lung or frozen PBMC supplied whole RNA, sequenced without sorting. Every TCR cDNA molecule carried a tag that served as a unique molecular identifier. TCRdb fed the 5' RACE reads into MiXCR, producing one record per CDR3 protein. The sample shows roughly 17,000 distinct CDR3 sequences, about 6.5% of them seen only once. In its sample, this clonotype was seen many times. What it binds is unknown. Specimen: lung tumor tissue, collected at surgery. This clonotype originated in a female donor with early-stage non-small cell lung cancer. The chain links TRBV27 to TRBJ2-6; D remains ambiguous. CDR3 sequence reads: CASSPGRAGANVLTF. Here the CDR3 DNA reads TGTGCCAGCAGTCCAGGACGGGCTGGGGCCAACGTCCTGACTTTC.